There are many counts of the clone carrying this T cell receptor beta chain. Its antigen is currently unknown. This sample was included in a study of CD8 T cells in ankylosing spondylitis. Scientists made TCR beta libraries using quantitative 5'-RACE with molecular barcodes. MiXCR, applied by TCRdb to the 5' RACE reads, yields one record per CDR3 protein. The top ten hold approximately 7% of the sample, which has under 300,000 distinct CDR3 sequences, around 7.8% seen once. The study, taken as a whole, reports: Before this, some motif variants had been reported in reactive arthritis synovial fluid and blood. Typical of ankylosing spondylitis blood, it appeared, was a TCR beta motif of eight highly homologous variants. Researchers reportedly found disease-linked clones significantly enriched in matched ankylosing spondylitis synovial fluid.

This clonotype was sampled from a male donor with ankylosing spondylitis or in good health (not recorded which). Sequencing was carried out using blood, either unsorted or a sorted T cell fraction (not recorded which).

The CDR3 nucleotides are TGTGCCAGCAGCTTAGCGACGCCGGTAGGACAGCCCCAGCATTTT. This gives the protein CASSLATPVGQPQHF. The rearrangement joins TRBV7-9 to TRBJ1-5; no definite D call. The CDR3 runs 15 residues. Germline V gene data show CDR1 as SEHNR and CDR2 as FQNEAQ (reference sequence). Trimming pared 0 bases from V and 7 bases from J, leaving 13 bases between.